The clone carrying this T cell receptor beta chain was picked up a small number of times. Its specificity is unknown. These data come from a study of cytomegalovirus exposure and HLA in healthy donors. The wider study: Of the donors genotyped, several hundred in all, about 80% fell in the Caucasian-associated ancestry cluster. Broader study findings: Donors were assumed by presence/absence analyses to have roughly uniform sequencing depth. In a later analysis, a missense DCLRE1C variant was linked to TCR beta V- and J-gene trimming.

As for the donors, each was a healthy bone marrow donor. The PCR was carried out with 60 Vbeta primers and 13 Jbeta primers. The protocol was immunoSEQ multiplex PCR, while the TCRdb copy is restricted to in-frame clones and leaves out a portion. The sample has tens of thousands of clones; around 84% are singletons. The material sequenced was PBMCs. This TCR came from a woman between 40 and 50 years old in good health and CMV-seropositive.

The CDR3 nucleotides are TGCGCCAGCAGCTCGGTGGGGGGGGGCGCAGATACGCAGTATTTT. Translation: CASSSVGGGADTQYF. The J gene is TRBJ2-3, the V gene TRBV5-1; TRBD2 might be the D (7 bases). The CDR3 runs 15 residues. Germline V gives CDR1 SGHRS, CDR2 YFSETQ. V was pared by 3 bases and J by 4 bases, with 15 bases between.